This TCR beta chain was recovered during a study of CD8 T cells in Susac syndrome. CDR1 SQVTM and CDR2 ANQGSEA come from the germline V gene. Between the trimmed V and J ends, which lost 0 bases and 4 bases, there was a span of 16 bases. CDR3 length: 15 residues. Roughly 0.45 to 1 ug RNA was reverse transcribed with random hexamers. Amplification of TCR beta CDR3 was carried out by immunoSEQ multiplex PCR, which covered 54 Vbeta and 13 Jbeta segments. TCRdb re-derived calls from the immunoSEQ multiplex PCR reads in MiXCR, one entry per CDR3 protein. The sample consists of roughly 140,000 distinct CDR3 sequences, around 95% of them appearing once.

This sequence joins TRBV29-1 and TRBJ2-7; D possibly matches TRBD1 or TRBD2 (7 bases each). The TCR originated in a human donor with multiple sclerosis. Sequenced: CD8+ T cells from PBMCs. The CDR3 sequence is CSVEEGTEGGYEQYF. The CDR3 bases are TGCAGCGTTGAAGAAGGGACAGAGGGGGGGTACGAGCAGTACTTC.